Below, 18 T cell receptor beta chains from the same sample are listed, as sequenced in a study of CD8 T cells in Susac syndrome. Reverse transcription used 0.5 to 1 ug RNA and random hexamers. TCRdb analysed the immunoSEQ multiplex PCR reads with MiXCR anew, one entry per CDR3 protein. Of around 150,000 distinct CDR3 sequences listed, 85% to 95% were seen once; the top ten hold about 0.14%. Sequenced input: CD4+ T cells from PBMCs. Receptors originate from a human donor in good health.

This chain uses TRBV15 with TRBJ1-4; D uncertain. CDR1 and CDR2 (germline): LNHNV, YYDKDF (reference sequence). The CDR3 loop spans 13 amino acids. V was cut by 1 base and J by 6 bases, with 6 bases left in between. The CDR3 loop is CATSRGTDEKLFF. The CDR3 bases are TGTGCCACCAGCAGAGGGACGGATGAAAAACTGTTTTTT.

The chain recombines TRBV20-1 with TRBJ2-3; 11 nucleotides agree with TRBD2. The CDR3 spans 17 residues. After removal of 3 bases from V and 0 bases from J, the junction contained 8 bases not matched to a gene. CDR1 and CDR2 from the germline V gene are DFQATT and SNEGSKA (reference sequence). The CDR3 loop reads CSASPVGLAVSTDTQYF. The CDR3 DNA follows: TGCAGTGCTAGCCCAGTGGGACTAGCGGTAAGCACAGATACGCAGTATTTT.

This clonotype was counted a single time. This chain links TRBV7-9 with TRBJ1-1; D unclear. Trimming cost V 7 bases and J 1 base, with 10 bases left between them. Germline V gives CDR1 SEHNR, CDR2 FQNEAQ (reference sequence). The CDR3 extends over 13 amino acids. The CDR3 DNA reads TGTGCCAGCAAAATTGGAGGGAACACTGAAGCTTTCTTT. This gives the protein CASKIGGNTEAFF.

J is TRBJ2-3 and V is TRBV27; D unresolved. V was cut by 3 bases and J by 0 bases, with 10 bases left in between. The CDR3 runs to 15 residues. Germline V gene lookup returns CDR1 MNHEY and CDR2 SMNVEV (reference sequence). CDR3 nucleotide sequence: TGTGCCAGCAGTTTTTCCCCCTCAAGCACAGATACGCAGTATTTT. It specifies CASSFSPSSTDTQYF.

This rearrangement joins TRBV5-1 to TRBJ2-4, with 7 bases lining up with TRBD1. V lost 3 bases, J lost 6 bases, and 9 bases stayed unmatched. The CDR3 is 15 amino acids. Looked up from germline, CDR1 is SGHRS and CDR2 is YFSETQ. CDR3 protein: CASSWLQGQGNIQYF. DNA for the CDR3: TGCGCCAGCAGCTGGCTACAGGGGCAAGGAAACATTCAGTACTTC.

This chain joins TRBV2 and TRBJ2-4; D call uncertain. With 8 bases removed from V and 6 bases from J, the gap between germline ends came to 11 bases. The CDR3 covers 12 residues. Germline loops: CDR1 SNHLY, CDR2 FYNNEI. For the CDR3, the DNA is TGTGCCAGCCTGAGAGGTGGAAACATTCAGTACTTC. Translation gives CASLRGGNIQYF.

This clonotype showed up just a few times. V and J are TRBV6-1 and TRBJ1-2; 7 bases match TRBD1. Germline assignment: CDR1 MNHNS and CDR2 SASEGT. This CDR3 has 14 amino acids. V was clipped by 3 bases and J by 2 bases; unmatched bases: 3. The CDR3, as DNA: TGTGCCAGCAGTGAGGCGGGACAGAACTATGGCTACACCTTC. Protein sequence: CASSEAGQNYGYTF.

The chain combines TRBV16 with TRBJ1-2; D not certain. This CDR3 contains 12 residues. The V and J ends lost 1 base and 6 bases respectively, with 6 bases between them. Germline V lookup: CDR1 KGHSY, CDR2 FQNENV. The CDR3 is CASSQYQDGYTF. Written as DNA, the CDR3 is TGTGCCAGCAGCCAATACCAGGATGGCTACACCTTC.

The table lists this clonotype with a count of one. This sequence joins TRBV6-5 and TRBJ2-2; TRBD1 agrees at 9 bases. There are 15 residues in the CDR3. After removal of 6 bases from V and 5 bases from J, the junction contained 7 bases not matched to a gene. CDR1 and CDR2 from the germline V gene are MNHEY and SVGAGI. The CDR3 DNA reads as TGTGCCAGCAGCCATACAGGGGGCGCGACCGGGGAGCTGTTTTTT. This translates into CASSHTGGATGELFF.

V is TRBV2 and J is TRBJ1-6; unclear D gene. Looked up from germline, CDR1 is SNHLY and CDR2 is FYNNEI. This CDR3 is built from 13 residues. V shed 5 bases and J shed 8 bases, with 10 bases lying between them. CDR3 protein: CASSREEDSPLHF. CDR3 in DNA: TGTGCCAGCAGTAGGGAAGAGGATTCACCCCTCCACTTT.

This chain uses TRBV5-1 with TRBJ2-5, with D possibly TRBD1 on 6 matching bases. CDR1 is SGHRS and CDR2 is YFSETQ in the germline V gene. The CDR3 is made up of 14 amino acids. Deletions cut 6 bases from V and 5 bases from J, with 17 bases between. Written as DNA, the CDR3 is TGCGCCAGCAAGTGGGGGCGCGCCTTGGAGACCCAGTACTTC. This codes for CASKWGRALETQYF.

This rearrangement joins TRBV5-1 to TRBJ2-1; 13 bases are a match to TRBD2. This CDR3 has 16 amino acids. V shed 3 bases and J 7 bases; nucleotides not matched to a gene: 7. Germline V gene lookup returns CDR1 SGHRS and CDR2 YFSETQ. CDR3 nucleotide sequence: TGCGCCAGCAGCTCGGAACTAGCGGGGGGGCGGAATGAGCAGTTCTTC. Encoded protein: CASSSELAGGRNEQFF.

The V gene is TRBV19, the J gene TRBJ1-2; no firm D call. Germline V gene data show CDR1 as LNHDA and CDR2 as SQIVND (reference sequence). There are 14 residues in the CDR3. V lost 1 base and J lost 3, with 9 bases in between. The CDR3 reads CASSIADNYYGYTF. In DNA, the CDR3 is TGTGCCAGTAGTATAGCAGACAACTACTATGGCTACACCTTC.

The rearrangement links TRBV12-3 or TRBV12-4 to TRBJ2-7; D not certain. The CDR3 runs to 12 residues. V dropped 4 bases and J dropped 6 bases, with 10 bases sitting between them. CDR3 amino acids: CASSSQFGEQYF. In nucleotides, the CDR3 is TGTGCCAGCAGTTCCCAGTTCGGCGAGCAGTACTTC.

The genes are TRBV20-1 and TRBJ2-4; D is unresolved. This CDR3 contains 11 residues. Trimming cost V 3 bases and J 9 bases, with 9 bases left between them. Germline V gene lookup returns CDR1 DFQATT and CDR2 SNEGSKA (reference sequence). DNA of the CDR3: TGCAGTGCTAGGGTTCTGGGCATTCAGTACTTC. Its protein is CSARVLGIQYF.

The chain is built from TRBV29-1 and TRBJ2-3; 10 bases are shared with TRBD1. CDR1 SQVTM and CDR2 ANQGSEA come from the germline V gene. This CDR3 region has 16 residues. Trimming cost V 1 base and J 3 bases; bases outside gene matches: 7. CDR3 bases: TGCAGCGTTGAAGGCGGGACAGGGGTGGGGACAGATACGCAGTATTTT. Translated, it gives CSVEGGTGVGTDTQYF.

In nucleotides, the CDR3 is TGTGCCAGCTCACCAGCAATATTAGGGGACTACACCTTC. Translating gives CASSPAILGDYTF. V usage is TRBV18 and J usage is TRBJ1-2; a possible D gene is TRBD1 (5 bases). Looked up from germline, CDR1 is KGHSH and CDR2 is LQKENI. The germline V and J ends were trimmed by 2 bases and 10 bases, with 14 bases remaining between them. The CDR3 loop spans 13 amino acids.

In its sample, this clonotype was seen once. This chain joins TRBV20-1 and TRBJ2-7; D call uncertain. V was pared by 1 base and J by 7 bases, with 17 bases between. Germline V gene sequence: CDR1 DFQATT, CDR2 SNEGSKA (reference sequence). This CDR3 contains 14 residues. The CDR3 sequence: CSARGNKGVWEQYF. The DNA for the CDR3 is TGCAGTGCTAGAGGGAATAAGGGTGTCTGGGAGCAGTACTTC.